This entry lists 19 T cell receptor beta chains sequenced from one sample in a study of shared clonotypes between healthy human individuals. Profiled with immunoSEQ multiplex PCR; TCRdb holds only in-frame clones, not every one. The sample holds 2 million to 2.5 million clones, approximately 90% seen once. Specimen: naive CD4+ T cells from PBMCs. The subset here: CD45RA+ positively selected. These receptors all come from a man younger than 35 in good health. Some clones in this sample may be carry-over from other donors' samples.

This clone was observed once. The chain combines TRBV6-5 with TRBJ1-1, with a tentative D call TRBD1 (5 bases). Trimming cost V 10 bases and J 4 bases, with 22 bases left between them. Germline CDR1 is MNHEY and CDR2 is SVGAGI. The CDR3 consists of 15 residues. CDR3 in DNA: TGTGCCACCTTCAAACCCCACAGTAGGGGCACTGAAGCTTTCTTT. Translation: CATFKPHSRGTEAFF.

The chain links TRBV10-3 to TRBJ2-6; D is unclear. Deletions cut 5 bases from V and 0 bases from J, with 14 bases between. This CDR3 comprises 17 residues. The germline CDR1 and CDR2 sequences are ENHRY and SYGVKD. The CDR3, as DNA: TGTGCCATCAGTCCCCTCGCGGTGCCCTCTGGGGCCAACGTCCTGACTTTC. Translating it yields CAISPLAVPSGANVLTF.

The J gene is TRBJ2-7, the V gene TRBV4-2, with 12 positions matching TRBD2. Germline trimming cut 6 bases from V and 8 bases from J; bases unmatched to any gene: 5. Germline CDR1 LGHNA, CDR2 YNFKEQ. This CDR3 is built from 13 residues. The CDR3 is CASSLAGGLQQYF. In nucleotides, the CDR3 is TGTGCCAGCAGTCTAGCGGGAGGGTTACAGCAGTACTTC.

Note on this clone: Other DNA sequences within the sample encode an identical CDR3. V and J are TRBV7-3 and TRBJ2-3; no firm D call. This CDR3 has 13 residues. Germline-derived CDR1 and CDR2 are SGHTA and FQGTGA. The ends were cut back, 2 bases at V and 3 bases at J, with 6 bases in the middle. The CDR3 sequence is CASSLGYTDTQYF. CDR3 nucleotides: TGTGCCAGCAGCTTAGGGTATACAGATACGCAGTATTTT.

The chain joins TRBV2 to TRBJ2-1; no clear D. The germline gives CDR1 SNHLY, CDR2 FYNNEI. This CDR3 is built from 13 residues. V gave up 0 bases and J gave up 5 bases, with 5 bases separating them. The CDR3 nucleotides are TGTGCCAGCAGTGAAGCAGGGCACAATGAGCAGTTCTTC. Protein: CASSEAGHNEQFF.

Turning to this clone: Distinct nucleotide sequences in the sample also encode this CDR3. The chain links TRBV19 to TRBJ2-2; 7 bases are a match to TRBD1. The CDR3 consists of 14 residues. Germline assignment: CDR1 LNHDA and CDR2 SQIVND (reference sequence). Trimming cost V 1 base and J 6 bases; bases outside gene matches: 2. The CDR3 region is CASSIGQGAGELFF. The CDR3 DNA is TGTGCCAGTAGTATAGGCCAGGGGGCCGGGGAGCTGTTTTTT.

In this sample, this clone turned up once. This chain links TRBV5-4 with TRBJ2-5, with a possible D match to TRBD1 (6 bases). Germline lookup yields CDR1 SGHNT and CDR2 YYREEE (reference sequence). The germline V and J ends were trimmed by 7 bases and 2 bases, with 12 bases remaining between them. CDR3 length equals 13 residues. The CDR3 DNA sequence: TGTGCCAGCTATGGGCAGGGGCAAGAGACCCAGTACTTC. It encodes CASYGQGQETQYF.

V is TRBV30 and J is TRBJ2-3, with D perhaps matching TRBD1 (6 bases). This CDR3 has 14 residues. Germline CDR1 GTSNPN, CDR2 SVGIG (reference sequence). Trimming removed 2 bases from V and 2 bases from J, with 11 bases in between. The DNA of the CDR3 is TGTGCCTGGAGTCGAACAGGGAACACAGATACGCAGTATTTT. This encodes CAWSRTGNTDTQYF.

This chain joins TRBV28 and TRBJ2-1, with 9 bases fitting TRBD2. V was clipped by 6 bases and J by 6 bases; unmatched bases: 12. The CDR3 spans 16 residues. Germline lookup yields CDR1 MDHEN and CDR2 SYDVKM. The CDR3 is CASRSPSGISLNEQFF. The CDR3 nucleotides are TGTGCCAGCAGGTCCCCTAGCGGGATTTCCCTCAATGAGCAGTTCTTC.

A word on this clone: The same CDR3 can be traced to other DNA sequences in this sample. The CDR3 DNA follows: TGTGCCAGCTCACCACTAGCGGGACGGGCCTACGAGCAGTACTTC. Protein: CASSPLAGRAYEQYF. The chain joins TRBV18 to TRBJ2-7; 8 nucleotides line up with TRBD2. The V gene's germline CDR1 is KGHSH and CDR2 LQKENI. The CDR3 runs to 15 residues. The junction had 4 bases not matched to a gene; V was cut back by 1 base and J by 2 bases.

The chain joins TRBV14 to TRBJ2-7; 9 bases align to TRBD1. Germline loops: CDR1 SGHDN, CDR2 FVKESK. The CDR3 covers 17 residues. J lost 2 bases, V lost 1 base, and 9 bases had no gene match. CDR3 nucleotide sequence: TGTGCCAGCAGCCAAGGGGGGTGGGACAGGGACACCTACGAGCAGTACTTC. It specifies CASSQGGWDRDTYEQYF.

V and J are TRBV29-1 and TRBJ2-5, with D tentatively TRBD2 (6 bases). Trimming took 6 bases from V and 1 from J, leaving 12 bases between them. The germline CDR1 and CDR2 sequences are SQVTM and ANQGSEA. The length of the CDR3 is 13 residues. The chain's CDR3 is CSVGGRFQETQYF. CDR3 sequence (DNA): TGCAGCGTGGGGGGACGATTCCAAGAGACCCAGTACTTC.

Concerning this clone: The same CDR3 also results from other DNA sequences found in this sample. The chain recombines TRBV6-5 with TRBJ2-7, with D perhaps matching TRBD1 or TRBD2 (6 bases each). This CDR3 is 12 amino acids long. Between the trimmed V and J ends, which lost 2 bases and 6 bases, there was a span of 8 bases. Looked up from germline, CDR1 is MNHEY and CDR2 is SVGAGI. The CDR3 region has the DNA TGTGCCAGCAGTTACAGGGGGGCCGAGCAGTACTTC. As protein: CASSYRGAEQYF.

The genes are TRBV5-1 and TRBJ1-2, with 7 bases identical to TRBD1. V shed 0 bases and J 7 bases; nucleotides not matched to a gene: 9. This CDR3 has 15 amino acids. CDR1 is SGHRS and CDR2 is YFSETQ in the germline V gene. The CDR3 nucleotides read TGCGCCAGCAGCTTGGGGACAGGTAGTGATAGTGGCTACACCTTC. Protein product: CASSLGTGSDSGYTF.

Remarks on this clone: At one boundary the junction diverges from the germline segment, which might be a read error. The chain recombines TRBV6-1 with TRBJ1-3, with 9 bases lining up with TRBD1. The CDR3 consists of 13 residues. CDR1 is MNHNS and CDR2 is SASEGT in the germline V gene. This chain's CDR3 is CASRQRDRDEVGF. DNA of the CDR3: TGTGCCAGCAGGCAGAGGGACAGGGATGAAGTTGGCTTT.

The V gene is TRBV4-2, the J gene TRBJ2-6; 14 positions match TRBD2. From germline, CDR1 is LGHNA and CDR2 YNFKEQ. V shed 4 bases, J shed 1 base, and the junction held 6 bases outside the gene matches. The CDR3 runs to 19 residues. CDR3 sequence (DNA): TGTGCCAGCAGCCGACGACTAGCGGGAGGGCCTTCTGGGGCCAACGTCCTGACTTTC. Translating it yields CASSRRLAGGPSGANVLTF.

This clone was seen a handful of times. The chain joins TRBV28 to TRBJ2-6; D gene unclear. CDR3 length: 14 amino acids. Germline CDR1 MDHEN, CDR2 SYDVKM. V gave up 8 bases and J gave up 1 base, with 9 bases separating them. DNA of the CDR3: TGTGCCAGCTGGATGGGGTCTGGGGCCAACGTCCTGACTTTC. Translated, it gives CASWMGSGANVLTF.

This chain connects TRBV18 to TRBJ1-2, with D perhaps TRBD1 (6 bases). Trimming pared 1 base from V and 7 bases from J, leaving 10 bases between. Germline assignment: CDR1 KGHSH and CDR2 LQKENI. This CDR3 is 13 amino acids long. The CDR3 DNA is TGTGCCAGCTCACCACAGGGGGAGTTTGGCTACACCTTC. Residues: CASSPQGEFGYTF. Full variable domain (missing parts from reference TRBV18 and TRBJ1-2): NAGVMQNPRHLVRRRGQEARLRCSPMKGHSHVYWYRQLPEEGLKFMVYLQKENIIDESGMPKERFSAEFPKEGPSILRIQQVVRGDSAAYFCASSPQGEFGYTFGSGTRLTVV.

The chain uses TRBV2 and TRBJ2-1; weak D call: TRBD2 (6 bases). Trimming removed 4 bases from V and 15 bases from J, with 16 bases in between. CDR1 is SNHLY, CDR2 FYNNEI, per germline. The CDR3 length is 12 residues. The CDR3 spells CASSVGGALGFF. The CDR3 DNA reads as TGTGCCAGCAGTGTCGGCGGGGCTTTAGGGTTCTTC.